The present entry profiles one T cell receptor beta chain with its context. The target antigen is unknown. This sample was taken from a study of beta chain features in type 1 diabetes. Study observations and caveats: Shorter TCRB CDR3s, moderately but significantly so, marked every one of the four CD4+ subsets in Type 1 diabetes patients.

CD45RO/CCR7/CD25/CD127/CD95/CD27 separated CD4+ naive, central memory, regulatory and stem cell-like memory cells by sorting. Without exception, sorted populations had purity beyond 98%. Every bit of the isolated RNA underwent reverse transcription, so sequencing read expressed TCRB transcripts. Using immunoSEQ multiplex PCR, the repertoire was profiled, and TCRdb retains in-frame clones only, with some absent. The repertoire holds a few hundred thousand clones, approximately 15% seen once, with about 0.014% in the top ten. Between the trimmed V and J ends, which lost 0 bases and 9 bases, there was a span of 5 bases. The CDR3 contains 11 residues. CDR1 is SNHLY and CDR2 is FYNNEI in the germline V gene.

The sequenced sample consisted of naive CD4+ T cells from blood. This TCR was sampled from a man between 18 and 35 years old with type 1 diabetes. This sequence joins TRBV2 and TRBJ1-1; D not resolved. As DNA, the CDR3 is TGTGCCAGCAGTGAAGCCCTAAAAGCTTTCTTT. It codes for CASSEALKAFF.